This T cell receptor (beta chain) originates from a study of OX40 agonist ivuxolimab in advanced cancers. The CDR3 covers 15 residues. CDR1 is SGHRS and CDR2 is YFSETQ in the germline V gene. V gave up 0 bases and J gave up 7 bases; unmatched junction bases: 8. TCRdb keeps only in-frame clones here, not all; method: immunoSEQ multiplex PCR. In the table there are fewer than 80,000 clones, about 91% of which are singletons. The sample here was CD4+ or CD8+ T cells sorted from blood, taken in a trial of the OX40 agonist ivuxolimab. This receptor was identified in an adult with an advanced solid tumor such as melanoma, head and neck, liver or kidney cancer. The J gene is TRBJ2-5, the V gene TRBV5-1; 8 bases agree with TRBD1. The CDR3 DNA reads as TGCGCCAGCAGCTTGGGGACAGGGCACTACGGGACCCAGTACTTC. Protein: CASSLGTGHYGTQYF. The full variable domain, its missing parts supplied by reference TRBV5-1 and TRBJ2-5, is KAGVTQTPRYLIKTRGQQVTLSCSPISGHRSVSWYQQTPGQGLQFLFEYFSETQRNKGNFPGRFSGRQFSNSRSEMNVSTLELGDSALYLCASSLGTGHYGTQYFGPGTRLLVL.